The entry below describes one TCR beta chain. This specimen belongs to a study of blood T cell repertoires in COVID-19. Study-level background: Specimens from acute and convalescent COVID-19 originated in the United States, Italy and Spain. PBMCs, B-cell-depleted T cells, or T cells were the source of the cDNA or gDNA that made up the material.

Profiling relied on immunoSEQ multiplex PCR, and the TCRdb table lists in-frame clones only, not all of them. The table includes roughly 310,000 clones, roughly 90% detected once. Specimen: peripheral blood. The clonotype comes from a woman in her forties or fifties with active or convalescent COVID-19.

CDR3 in DNA: TGCGCCAGCAGCAACCCGACAGGCTTGGGGGAGCAGTACTTC. Translated, it gives CASSNPTGLGEQYF. The chain recombines TRBV5-1 with TRBJ2-7; weak D call: TRBD1 (6 bases). V was clipped by 4 bases and J by 7 bases, with 18 bases between them. This CDR3 is built from 14 residues. Germline V lookup: CDR1 SGHRS, CDR2 YFSETQ. Full variable domain (remainder filled in from reference TRBV5-1 and TRBJ2-7): KAGVTQTPRYLIKTRGQQVTLSCSPISGHRSVSWYQQTPGQGLQFLFEYFSETQRNKGNFPGRFSGRQFSNSRSEMNVSTLELGDSALYLCASSNPTGLGEQYFGPGTRLTVT.